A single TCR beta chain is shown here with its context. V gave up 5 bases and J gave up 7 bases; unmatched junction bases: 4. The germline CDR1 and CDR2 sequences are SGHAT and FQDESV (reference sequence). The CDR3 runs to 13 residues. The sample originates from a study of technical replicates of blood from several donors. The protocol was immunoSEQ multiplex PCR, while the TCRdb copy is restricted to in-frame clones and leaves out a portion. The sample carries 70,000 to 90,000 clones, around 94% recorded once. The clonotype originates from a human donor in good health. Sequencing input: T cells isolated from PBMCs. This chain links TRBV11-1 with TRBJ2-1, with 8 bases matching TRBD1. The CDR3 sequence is CASSLDRANEQFF. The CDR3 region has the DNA TGTGCCAGCAGCCTGGACAGGGCTAATGAGCAGTTCTTC.